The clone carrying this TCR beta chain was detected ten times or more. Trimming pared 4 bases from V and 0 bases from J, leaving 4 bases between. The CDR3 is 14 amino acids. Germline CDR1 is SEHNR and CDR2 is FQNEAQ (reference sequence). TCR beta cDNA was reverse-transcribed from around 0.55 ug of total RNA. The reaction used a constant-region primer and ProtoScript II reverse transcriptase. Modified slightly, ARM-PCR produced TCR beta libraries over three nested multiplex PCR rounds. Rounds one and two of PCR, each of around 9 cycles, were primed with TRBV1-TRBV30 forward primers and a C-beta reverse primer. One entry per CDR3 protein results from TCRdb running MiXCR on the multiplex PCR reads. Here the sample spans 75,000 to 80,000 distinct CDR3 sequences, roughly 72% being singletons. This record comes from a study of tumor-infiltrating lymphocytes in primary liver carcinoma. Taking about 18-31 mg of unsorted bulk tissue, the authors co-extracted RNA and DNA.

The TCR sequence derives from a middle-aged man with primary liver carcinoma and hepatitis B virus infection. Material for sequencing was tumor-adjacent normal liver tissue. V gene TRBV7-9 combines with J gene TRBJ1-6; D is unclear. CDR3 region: CASSWSSYNSPLHF. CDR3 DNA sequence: TGTGCCAGCAGCTGGAGCTCCTATAATTCACCCCTCCACTTT.